The 12 T cell receptor beta chains below all came from one sample that was sequenced in a study of shared clonotypes between healthy human individuals. The repertoire was sequenced with immunoSEQ multiplex PCR; TCRdb's copy has only in-frame clones and lacks some. This sample has over a million clones, with about 84% found just once. The specimen sequenced was memory CD4+ T cells from PBMCs. Sample subset: CD45RA-negative fraction. The source of these receptors is a young man in good health. Some clones in this sample may be carry-over from other donors' samples.

The CDR3 spells CASSPRPSIYDEETQYF. In DNA, the CDR3 is TGCGCCAGCAGCCCTAGACCGTCCATATATGATGAGGAGACCCAGTACTTC. The V gene is TRBV5-1, the J gene TRBJ2-5; D call uncertain. The CDR3 is 17 residues long. Trimming shortened V by 4 bases and J by 5 bases, and 24 bases separated the two germline ends. Germline lookup yields CDR1 SGHRS and CDR2 YFSETQ.

This clone has more than one count but fewer than ten. The rearrangement uses TRBV5-1 and TRBJ1-1, with 9 bases that match TRBD1. The CDR3 covers 17 residues. V was pared by 2 bases and J by 1 base, with 9 bases of the junction left unmatched. Germline V gene lookup returns CDR1 SGHRS and CDR2 YFSETQ. CDR3 protein: CASSFSGTGRSNTEAFF. CDR3 DNA sequence: TGCGCCAGCAGCTTCTCCGGGACAGGGCGTTCGAACACTGAAGCTTTCTTT.

This chain uses TRBV11-2 with TRBJ2-7; no reliable D call. Germline V CDR1 and CDR2: SGHAT, FQNNGV. The germline V and J ends were trimmed by 4 bases and 3 bases, with 13 bases remaining between them. The CDR3 has 14 residues. In nucleotides, the CDR3 is TGTGCCAGCAGCTCCTCCGCGGCAGGCTACGAGCAGTACTTC. The encoded protein is CASSSSAAGYEQYF.

The rearrangement joins TRBV11-2 to TRBJ2-5, with 14 bases identical to TRBD2. V shed 2 bases, J shed 3 bases, and the junction held 2 bases outside the gene matches. This CDR3 spans 16 amino acids. Germline V gene lookup returns CDR1 SGHAT and CDR2 FQNNGV. CDR3 loop: CASSLRTSGRKETQYF. The CDR3 DNA is TGTGCCAGCAGCTTAAGGACTAGCGGGAGGAAAGAGACCCAGTACTTC. The full variable domain, with the rest looked up from reference TRBV11-2 and TRBJ2-5, is EAGVAQSPRYKIIEKRQSVAFWCNPISGHATLYWYQQILGQGPKLLIQFQNNGVVDDSQLPKDRFSAERLKGVDSTLKIQPAKLEDSAVYLCASSLRTSGRKETQYFGPGTRLLVL.

The rearrangement joins TRBV7-9 to TRBJ2-5; 7 nucleotides line up with TRBD1. V trimming: 5 bases; J trimming: 0 bases; junction bases outside the gene matches: 6. The CDR3 totals 15 residues. Germline CDR1 is SEHNR and CDR2 is FQNEAQ (reference sequence). This CDR3 is CASSLQGTDQETQYF. The CDR3 region has the DNA TGTGCCAGCAGCCTACAGGGGACAGACCAAGAGACCCAGTACTTC.

This chain joins TRBV28 and TRBJ2-7; D not resolved. Germline lookup yields CDR1 MDHEN and CDR2 SYDVKM. The CDR3 totals 16 residues. The V and J ends lost 2 bases and 0 bases respectively, with 14 bases between them. The CDR3 nucleotides are TGTGCCAGCAGTTTAATTGGCGCCAAGAGCTCCTACGAGCAGTACTTC. This translates into CASSLIGAKSSYEQYF.

The chain employs TRBV5-5 and TRBJ2-5, with 8 bases that match TRBD1. The CDR3 length is 15 residues. The germline gives CDR1 SGHKS, CDR2 YYEKEE (reference sequence). The ends lost 5 bases at V and 14 bases at J; junction bases unmatched: 20. CDR3 loop: CASRIRGTTGELSYF. The CDR3 DNA is TGTGCCAGCAGAATTAGGGGTACGACAGGGGAACTATCTTACTTC.

The chain uses TRBV4-1 and TRBJ2-3; a possible D gene is TRBD2 (5 bases). The V end lost 4 bases, the J end lost 2 bases, and 13 bases lay between the germline ends. The germline V gene encodes CDR1 MGHRA and CDR2 YSYEKL. The CDR3 runs to 15 residues. The CDR3 region is CASSLQRGFTDTQYF. CDR3 DNA: TGCGCCAGCAGCCTACAGCGAGGGTTCACAGATACGCAGTATTTT.

The chain combines TRBV29-1 with TRBJ1-1; no clear D gene. Germline assignment: CDR1 SQVTM and CDR2 ANQGSEA. This CDR3 has 11 amino acids. V gave up 0 bases and J gave up 6 bases, with 5 bases separating them. Here the CDR3 DNA reads TGCAGCGTTGAAGATCCCCCTGAAGCTTTCTTT. It translates to CSVEDPPEAFF.

The CDR3 sequence: CATPTSSYNEQFF. The CDR3, as DNA: TGTGCCACCCCGACTAGCTCCTACAATGAGCAGTTCTTC. The chain has TRBV19 and TRBJ2-1; the D gene is possibly TRBD2 (6 bases). There are 13 residues in the CDR3. The germline V gene has CDR1 LNHDA and CDR2 SQIVND (reference sequence). The ends were cut back, 10 bases at V and 0 bases at J, with 10 bases in the middle.

A word on this clone: Other DNA sequences in this sample translate to the same CDR3. V and J are TRBV18 and TRBJ1-2, with a possible D match to TRBD1 (5 bases). The CDR3 is 13 residues long. CDR1 and CDR2 (germline): KGHSH, LQKENI. V shed 2 bases and J shed 3 bases, with 7 bases lying between them. The CDR3 DNA is TGTGCCAGCTCACCAGGGACGGACTATGGCTACACCTTC. Translating gives CASSPGTDYGYTF.

The J gene is TRBJ1-6, the V gene TRBV7-3; 8 nucleotides align to TRBD1. In germline, CDR1 is SGHTA, CDR2 FQGTGA. This CDR3 region has 15 residues. After removal of 2 bases from V and 5 bases from J, the junction contained 2 bases not matched to a gene. The CDR3 reads CASSLLGQDNSPLHF. The DNA for the CDR3 is TGTGCCAGCAGCTTACTGGGACAGGATAATTCACCCCTCCACTTT.